The 23 T cell receptor beta chains listed next were all sequenced from one sample in a study of blood T cell repertoires in COVID-19. TCRdb's copy holds only in-frame clones and misses some; the assay was immunoSEQ multiplex PCR. Among about 240,000 clones listed, under 90% were seen once. Sequencing used PBMCs or T cells enriched from blood (not recorded which). The receptors come from a woman aged 40 to 49 who had been exposed to COVID-19.

The V call is TRBV5-3, the J call TRBJ2-2; 8 bases align to TRBD2. TRBV5-3 is an open reading frame, and its role is uncertain. The CDR3 is 17 amino acids. The ends lost 0 bases at V and 7 bases at J; junction bases unmatched: 11. The CDR3 nucleotides read TGTGCCAGAAGCTTGGAAGCGGGGGCCGTTTCGGGCGGGGAGCTGTTTTTT. This codes for CARSLEAGAVSGGELFF.

This clone occurred once. The V gene is TRBV19, the J gene TRBJ1-2, with no clear D. Germline V CDR1 and CDR2: LNHDA, SQIVND (reference sequence). The CDR3 extends over 15 amino acids. Trimming removed 5 bases at V and 8 bases at J, with 21 bases between. CDR3 DNA sequence: TGTGCCAGTAGTCCCCCCCCCAGTTCCGCAATGGGCTACACCTTC. Translating gives CASSPPPSSAMGYTF. Drawing the rest from reference TRBV19 and TRBJ1-2, the complete variable domain is DGGITQSPKYLFRKEGQNVTLSCEQNLNHDAMYWYRQDPGQGLRLIYYSQIVNDFQKGDIAEGYSVSREKKESFPLTVTSAQKNPTAFYLCASSPPPSSAMGYTFGSGTRLTVV.

This clone was counted ten times or more. The J gene is TRBJ2-2, the V gene TRBV11-2; maybe TRBD2 (6 bases). The CDR3 is 14 amino acids. Germline CDR1 is SGHAT and CDR2 is FQNNGV. Trimming shortened V by 8 bases and J by 1 base, and 11 bases separated the two germline ends. CDR3 residues: CASGRRGNTGELFF. In DNA form, the CDR3 reads TGTGCCAGCGGCCGGCGGGGGAACACCGGGGAGCTGTTTTTT.

The chain couples TRBV3-1 (or the pseudogene TRBV3-2) to TRBJ1-2; no definite D call. The V and J ends lost 0 bases and 7 bases respectively, with 12 bases between them. CDR1 and CDR2 (germline): LGHDT, YNNKEL (reference sequence). The CDR3 extends over 14 amino acids. The CDR3 here is CASSQDLSWAGYTF. The CDR3 DNA follows: TGTGCCAGCAGCCAAGATTTGAGTTGGGCTGGCTACACCTTC.

The V call is TRBV28, the J call TRBJ2-1; 9 positions agree with TRBD2. The CDR3 totals 16 residues. V lost 11 bases, J lost 0 bases, and 11 bases stayed unmatched. CDR1 is MDHEN, CDR2 SYDVKM, per germline. CDR3 coding DNA: TGTGCCGCCGTGAAGCGGGGGGTTAGCTCCTACAATGAGCAGTTCTTC. This encodes CAAVKRGVSSYNEQFF.

V is TRBV5-1 and J is TRBJ2-6; 9 bases agree with TRBD1. Germline V gene data show CDR1 as SGHRS and CDR2 as YFSETQ. This CDR3 has 18 amino acids. Trimming at V came to 0 bases and at J to 2 bases, leaving 6 bases not matched to a gene. CDR3: CASSLGPGQGTGANVLTF. CDR3 sequence (DNA): TGCGCCAGCAGCTTGGGCCCGGGACAGGGAACTGGGGCCAACGTCCTGACTTTC.

The chain is built from TRBV2 and TRBJ2-5; 8 bases align to TRBD1. The germline gives CDR1 SNHLY, CDR2 FYNNEI. V shed 6 bases, J shed 5 bases, and the junction held 5 bases outside the gene matches. The CDR3 extends over 13 amino acids. CDR3 region: CASRTDREETQYF. CDR3 bases: TGTGCCAGCAGGACGGACAGGGAGGAGACCCAGTACTTC.

This clone was seen more than once but under ten times. The rearrangement links TRBV6-5 to TRBJ1-2; 9 bases agree with TRBD1. V gave up 5 bases and J gave up 7 bases; unmatched junction bases: 8. CDR3 length equals 14 residues. Germline V gives CDR1 MNHEY, CDR2 SVGAGI. The CDR3 region has the DNA TGTGCCAGCAGTCATGAACAGGGGGCGGGTGGCTACACCTTC. It yields the protein CASSHEQGAGGYTF.

This clone was picked up one time. This chain joins TRBV6-4 and TRBJ2-2, with 9 positions matching TRBD1. CDR1 and CDR2 (germline): MRHNA, SNTAGT. V trimming: 5 bases; J trimming: 7 bases; junction bases outside the gene matches: 5. CDR3 size: 14 residues. The CDR3 here is CASSSGTGHGELFF. The CDR3 DNA is TGTGCCAGCAGTTCCGGGACAGGGCACGGGGAGCTGTTTTTT.

The chain uses TRBV27 and TRBJ1-2, with D maybe TRBD1 (6 bases). V lost 10 bases and J 8 bases, leaving 26 bases between the germline ends. This CDR3 is built from 15 residues. Germline CDR1 and CDR2: MNHEY and SMNVEV (reference sequence). CDR3 loop: CATCPGPGEPFGYTF. CDR3 in DNA: TGTGCCACCTGCCCAGGGCCAGGGGAGCCTTTCGGCTACACCTTC.

The V call is TRBV7-2, the J call TRBJ1-2; 7 bases align to TRBD1. Germline V gives CDR1 SGHTA, CDR2 FQGNSA. This CDR3 contains 15 residues. The trim removed 4 bases at V and 4 bases at J, leaving 9 bases unmatched. CDR3 protein: CASSSGQPNSYGYTF. The CDR3 DNA sequence: TGTGCCAGCAGCTCGGGACAGCCAAACTCCTATGGCTACACCTTC.

The gene calls are TRBV19 and TRBJ1-1; 8 bases agree with TRBD1. Germline-derived CDR1 and CDR2 are LNHDA and SQIVND (reference sequence). This CDR3 comprises 16 residues. J gave up 6 bases and V 6 bases, and 15 bases lay outside the gene matches. This chain's CDR3 is CASSDPGTDRGAEAFF. CDR3 DNA sequence: TGTGCCAGTAGCGACCCCGGAACTGACAGGGGCGCTGAAGCTTTCTTT.

This clone was counted between two and nine times. This chain uses TRBV10-3 with TRBJ1-1; TRBD1 matches at 10 bases. The CDR3 totals 17 residues. The germline gives CDR1 ENHRY, CDR2 SYGVKD. With 6 bases clipped from V and 1 base from J, the junction kept 11 bases outside the gene matches. This chain's CDR3 is CAISLSGTGAANTEAFF. CDR3 DNA: TGTGCCATCAGCCTATCCGGGACAGGGGCCGCGAACACTGAAGCTTTCTTT.

The chain employs TRBV28 and TRBJ1-5; D ambiguous. V lost 6 bases, J lost 3 bases, and 6 bases lay in between. The CDR3 has 12 amino acids. Germline V lookup: CDR1 MDHEN, CDR2 SYDVKM. The CDR3 DNA reads as TGTGCCAGCAGCCCCTCCAATCAGCCCCAGCATTTT. This translates into CASSPSNQPQHF.

This chain joins TRBV4-1 and TRBJ2-3, with 8 bases lining up with TRBD2. The CDR3 totals 17 residues. V trimming: 0 bases; J trimming: 2 bases; junction bases outside the gene matches: 7. From germline, CDR1 is MGHRA and CDR2 YSYEKL. The CDR3 nucleotides read TGCGCCAGCAGCCAAGATGGGGCTAGCGGGCTCACAGATACGCAGTATTTT. It codes for CASSQDGASGLTDTQYF.

This chain joins TRBV28 and TRBJ1-1; D gene uncertain. The CDR3 extends over 12 amino acids. Germline CDR1 is MDHEN and CDR2 is SYDVKM. V was shortened by 2 bases and J by 7 bases, with 8 bases between the two germline ends. The CDR3 DNA reads as TGTGCCAGCAGTTTAGAGGGCGTTGAAGCTTTCTTT. As protein: CASSLEGVEAFF.

V and J are TRBV7-3 and TRBJ2-3; 9 nucleotides align to TRBD2. The CDR3 has 18 residues. The V and J ends lost 11 bases and 0 bases, in that order; junction bases with no gene match: 18. CDR1 is SGHTA, CDR2 FQGTGA, per germline. The CDR3 sequence is CAGPGTSRRGKSTDTQYF. The DNA for the CDR3 is TGTGCCGGGCCCGGGACTAGCCGGAGGGGAAAGAGCACAGATACGCAGTATTTT.

The chain uses TRBV5-1 and TRBJ1-1; 8 bases agree with TRBD1. The J segment lost 0 bases and the V segment lost 4 bases, leaving 5 bases of the junction unmatched. Germline lookup yields CDR1 SGHRS and CDR2 YFSETQ. The CDR3 runs 15 residues. For the CDR3, the DNA is TGCGCCAGCAGCGTGTACAGGGGGGTGAACACTGAAGCTTTCTTT. Its translation is CASSVYRGVNTEAFF. The entire variable domain, with the rest obtained from reference TRBV5-1 and TRBJ1-1, is as follows: KAGVTQTPRYLIKTRGQQVTLSCSPISGHRSVSWYQQTPGQGLQFLFEYFSETQRNKGNFPGRFSGRQFSNSRSEMNVSTLELGDSALYLCASSVYRGVNTEAFFGQGTRLTVV.

The chain combines TRBV12-5 with TRBJ1-6; TRBD1 is a possible D gene (6 bases). Germline V gives CDR1 LGHNT, CDR2 FRNRAP. Trimming left V 4 bases short and J 7 bases short, with 20 bases between. The CDR3 covers 17 residues. CDR3 nucleotides: TGTGCTAGTGGTTCGCCGTCGAGGGGGGGTCGCAATTCACCCCTCCACTTT. Its translation: CASGSPSRGGRNSPLHF.

The chain has TRBV5-1 and TRBJ1-6; D might be TRBD1 (6 bases). There are 14 residues in the CDR3. V lost 6 bases and J 13 bases, leaving 20 bases between the germline ends. Germline V lookup: CDR1 SGHRS, CDR2 YFSETQ. The CDR3, as DNA: TGCGCCAGCAAGGCAGGGGTGGGCGAGAGTCCCCTCCACTTT. Protein sequence: CASKAGVGESPLHF.

The gene calls are TRBV4-2 and TRBJ2-3, with D uncertain. The germline V gene has CDR1 LGHNA and CDR2 YNFKEQ. CDR3 length equals 13 residues. V lost 0 bases and J lost 4, with 5 bases in between. The CDR3 is CASSQDHSDTQYF. CDR3 sequence (DNA): TGTGCCAGCAGCCAAGATCACTCAGATACGCAGTATTTT.

Only a few counts were recorded for this clone. The CDR3 DNA reads as TGCGCCAGCAGCTCAGGAAATAATGAAAAACTGTTTTTT. Its protein is CASSSGNNEKLFF. The chain carries TRBV5-1 and TRBJ1-4; D unclear. The CDR3 runs to 13 residues. The V gene lost 3 bases and the J gene lost 4 bases, with 7 bases spanning the gap. The V gene's germline CDR1 is SGHRS and CDR2 YFSETQ.

In this sample, this clone turned up a few times. The V and J genes are TRBV2 and TRBJ1-2; 8 bases fit TRBD1. Germline CDR1 is SNHLY and CDR2 is FYNNEI. The V gene end was trimmed by 3 bases and the J gene end by 4 bases; junction bases not matched to a gene: 4. This CDR3 region has 14 residues. As DNA, the CDR3 is TGTGCCAGCAGTGAGGAGCAGGGGGCCTATGGCTACACCTTC. Its protein product is CASSEEQGAYGYTF.